Listed here are 24 T cell receptor beta chains from one sample, sequenced in a study of blood T cells in healthy people across ages. Then a second PCR, running roughly 6 to 11 cycles, was carried out with a sample-barcoded 5' primer and a J-beta primer mix. TCRdb called the 5' RACE reads again in MiXCR, with one record for every CDR3 protein. The repertoire consists of some 800,000 distinct CDR3 sequences, with 25% occurring once and the leading ten covering under 4%. Another study also made use of these data, one on T cells of mothers and their children.

The sequenced sample consisted of blood. Receptor source: a boy younger than 18 in good health.

CDR3 DNA: TGTGCCAGCAAGGACGGCTATGGCTACACCTTC. It yields the protein CASKDGYGYTF. The V and J genes are TRBV25-1 and TRBJ1-2; D remains unclear. Trimming pared 7 bases from V and 4 bases from J, leaving 7 bases between. The CDR3 is made up of 11 amino acids. Germline V gene data show CDR1 as MGHDK and CDR2 as SYGVNS.

This sequence joins TRBV28 and TRBJ2-1, with 7 nucleotides matching TRBD2. The J segment lost 7 bases and the V segment lost 5 bases, leaving 11 bases of the junction unmatched. This CDR3 is built from 15 residues. Germline CDR1 MDHEN, CDR2 SYDVKM. The CDR3: CASSPRLAAPNEQFF. DNA of the CDR3: TGTGCCAGCAGTCCGCGACTAGCAGCTCCAAATGAGCAGTTCTTC. Complete variable domain (other parts from reference TRBV28 and TRBJ2-1): DVKVTQSSRYLVKRTGEKVFLECVQDMDHENMFWYRQDPGLGLRLIYFSYDVKMKEKGDIPEGYSVSREKKERFSLILESASTNQTSMYLCASSPRLAAPNEQFFGPGTRLTVL.

V is TRBV5-1 and J is TRBJ1-4; D unclear. There are 14 residues in the CDR3. Germline-derived CDR1 and CDR2 are SGHRS and YFSETQ. V was cut by 5 bases and J by 0 bases, with 8 bases left in between. This CDR3 reads CASRPTPTNEKLFF. CDR3 bases: TGCGCCAGCAGACCGACACCAACTAATGAAAAACTGTTTTTT.

This clonotype occurred many times. The chain couples TRBV9 to TRBJ2-5; D possibly uses TRBD1 or TRBD2 (5 bases each). Germline values: CDR1 SGDLS, CDR2 YYNGEE. Trimming pared 0 bases from V and 0 bases from J, leaving 9 bases between. The CDR3 length is 15 residues. CDR3 residues: CASSVGGSYQETQYF. CDR3 in DNA: TGTGCCAGCAGCGTAGGGGGGAGTTACCAAGAGACCCAGTACTTC.

This clonotype showed up many times. J is TRBJ2-7 and V is TRBV7-9, with D unclear. Germline V CDR1 and CDR2: SEHNR, FQNEAQ (reference sequence). The CDR3 extends over 15 amino acids. Trimming stripped 5 bases from V and 2 bases from J, with 16 bases between. CDR3 sequence: CASSDGSSEAYEQYF. As DNA, the CDR3 is TGTGCCAGCAGCGACGGTTCTTCGGAAGCCTACGAGCAGTACTTC.

The chain joins TRBV29-1 to TRBJ1-1; D perhaps matches TRBD1 (5 bases). The germline V gene encodes CDR1 SQVTM and CDR2 ANQGSEA. This CDR3 has 13 amino acids. V lost 8 bases and J 1 base, leaving 14 bases between the germline ends. CDR3: CSTLGVGNTEAFF. CDR3 bases: TGCAGCACTCTGGGGGTCGGGAACACTGAAGCTTTCTTT.

Remarks on this clonotype: The junction departs from the called germline gene at one end, perhaps through a read error. The rearrangement links TRBV18 to TRBJ2-1, with 10 bases lining up with TRBD1. This CDR3 has 15 residues. Germline V gene sequence: CDR1 KGHSH, CDR2 LQKENI. The chain's CDR3 is CASSRGTGDVNEQSF. CDR3 DNA: TGTGCCAGCTCACGGGGGACAGGGGATGTCAATGAGCAGTCCTTC.

This clonotype turned up a few times. The chain carries TRBV7-2 and TRBJ2-5; 7 bases are shared with TRBD2. The J call could be wrong; TRBJ2-7 is a better fit for the DNA end. Germline V gene lookup returns CDR1 SGHTA and CDR2 FQGNSA. The CDR3 covers 13 residues. CDR3 region: CASSASGALEQYF. In nucleotides, the CDR3 is TGTGCCAGCAGCGCTAGCGGCGCGCTCGAGCAGTACTTC.

This clonotype was picked up a small number of times. The chain couples TRBV29-1 to TRBJ2-4; D gene uncertain. This CDR3 spans 13 amino acids. Deletions cut 6 bases from V and 0 bases from J, with 9 bases between. CDR1 is SQVTM and CDR2 is ANQGSEA in the germline V gene. CDR3 DNA sequence: TGCAGCGTCGCGCTTGTAGCCAAAAACATTCAGTACTTC. Translating it yields CSVALVAKNIQYF.

J is TRBJ2-7 and V is TRBV2, with D possibly TRBD2 on 6 matching bases. Germline CDR1 reads SNHLY; CDR2 reads FYNNEI. Between the trimmed V and J ends, which lost 1 base and 2 bases, there was a span of 15 bases. The length of the CDR3 is 16 residues. CDR3 region: CASSEEAGSLTYEQYF. CDR3 DNA: TGTGCCAGCAGTGAAGAGGCGGGGTCCCTCACCTACGAGCAGTACTTC.

The genes are TRBV24-1 and TRBJ2-6; 7 positions agree with TRBD1. This CDR3 has 17 residues. The germline V gene has CDR1 KGHDR and CDR2 SFDVKD. The ends lost 2 bases at V and 4 bases at J; junction bases unmatched: 7. In DNA form, the CDR3 reads TGTGCCACCAGTGATTCTAGGGGGCCGGCCGGGGCCAACGTCCTGACTTTC. It translates to CATSDSRGPAGANVLTF.

The chain carries TRBV7-9 and TRBJ1-2; D possibly corresponds to TRBD1 (5 bases). The CDR3 length is 16 residues. V lost 5 bases and J lost 8, with 24 bases in between. Per the germline V gene, CDR1 is SEHNR and CDR2 is FQNEAQ (reference sequence). The CDR3 here is CASSLRTPGGSEGYTF. For the CDR3, the DNA is TGTGCCAGCAGCCTAAGGACACCTGGGGGATCTGAAGGCTACACCTTC.

This clonotype was observed a few times. The V gene is TRBV7-3, the J gene TRBJ2-3; D is undetermined. V dropped 2 bases and J dropped 2 bases, with 11 bases sitting between them. This CDR3 has 15 amino acids. The germline CDR1 and CDR2 sequences are SGHTA and FQGTGA. For the CDR3, the DNA is TGTGCCAGCAGCTTAGGCTTCAGGTTCACAGATACGCAGTATTTT. Encoded protein: CASSLGFRFTDTQYF.

The chain uses TRBV27 and TRBJ2-3, with D unclear. V was trimmed by 4 bases and J by 2 bases, leaving 7 bases between them. The germline V gene encodes CDR1 MNHEY and CDR2 SMNVEV (reference sequence). The CDR3 is 13 amino acids. DNA for the CDR3: TGTGCCAGCAGTTCGGTTGCCACAGATACGCAGTATTTT. Translating it yields CASSSVATDTQYF.

V and J are TRBV20-1 and TRBJ2-7; 8 bases fit TRBD2. The V gene end was trimmed by 5 bases and the J gene end by 4 bases; junction bases not matched to a gene: 10. The CDR3 is made up of 14 amino acids. Germline CDR1 is DFQATT and CDR2 is SNEGSKA (reference sequence). This chain's CDR3 is CSAPETSDSYEQYF. In nucleotides, the CDR3 is TGCAGTGCTCCCGAGACTAGCGACTCATACGAGCAGTACTTC.

This sequence joins TRBV29-1 and TRBJ2-3; perhaps TRBD2 as D (5 bases). The V and J ends lost 4 bases and 2 bases respectively, with 16 bases between them. Germline values: CDR1 SQVTM, CDR2 ANQGSEA. The CDR3 loop spans 15 amino acids. CDR3 sequence reads: CSVVSGSALTDTQYF. In nucleotides, the CDR3 is TGCAGCGTTGTGAGTGGGAGCGCGCTCACAGATACGCAGTATTTT.

The chain is built from TRBV29-1 and TRBJ2-7; possibly TRBD1 for D (7 bases). The CDR3 totals 13 residues. The germline V gene has CDR1 SQVTM and CDR2 ANQGSEA. V lost 4 bases to trimming and J lost 1 base, with 11 bases between them. CDR3 in DNA: TGCAGCGTTGGGCCAGGGGGGTCCTACGAGCAGTACTTC. Residues: CSVGPGGSYEQYF.

This clonotype was observed once. V usage is TRBV4-1 and J usage is TRBJ1-5, with TRBD1 matching over 9 bases. The CDR3 totals 15 residues. With V trimmed by 1 base and J by 4 bases, 2 bases remained unmatched. The germline CDR1 and CDR2 sequences are MGHRA and YSYEKL. For the CDR3, the DNA is TGCGCCAGCAGCCAAGGGGGGACAGGGAATCAGCCCCAGCATTTT. Residues: CASSQGGTGNQPQHF.

The chain employs TRBV5-6 and TRBJ2-7, with TRBD1 matching 8 bases. This CDR3 has 14 amino acids. CDR1 and CDR2 (germline): SGHDT, YYEEEE. V lost 5 bases, J lost 6 bases, and 10 bases stayed unmatched. For the CDR3, the DNA is TGTGCCAGCAGTCCCGGGCCCGGGACAGGCGAGCAGTACTTC. Amino acids: CASSPGPGTGEQYF.

This sequence joins TRBV14 and TRBJ1-1, with TRBD1 as a possible D gene (6 bases). V was cut by 2 bases and J by 2 bases, with 15 bases left in between. The CDR3 has 16 amino acids. Germline lookup yields CDR1 SGHDN and CDR2 FVKESK. CDR3: CASSQPPGGGNTEAFF. CDR3 sequence (DNA): TGTGCCAGCAGCCAACCCCCGGGAGGGGGTAACACTGAAGCTTTCTTT.

V and J are TRBV6-5 and TRBJ1-2; D may be TRBD1 (6 bases). CDR3 size: 14 residues. Germline CDR1 and CDR2: MNHEY and SVGAGI. V lost 3 bases and J 5 bases, leaving 13 bases between the germline ends. The CDR3 spells CASSYSETGYGYTF. As DNA, the CDR3 is TGTGCCAGCAGTTATTCGGAGACAGGATATGGCTACACCTTC.

This clonotype appeared a few times. The V and J genes are TRBV12-3 or TRBV12-4 and TRBJ1-5; D might be TRBD1 (5 bases). Trimming took off 3 bases at V and 3 bases at J, with 9 bases between the two ends. The CDR3 sequence is 14 residues long. The CDR3: CASSFIGANQPQHF. The CDR3, as DNA: TGTGCCAGCAGTTTTATTGGGGCCAATCAGCCCCAGCATTTT.

This clonotype was seen a handful of times. The germline gene is not matched at one end of the junction; a read error may be the cause. The J gene is TRBJ2-2, the V gene TRBV20-1; D is unclear. The CDR3 spans 13 residues. CDR1 and CDR2 from the germline V gene are DFQATT and SNEGSKA (reference sequence). The CDR3 reads CSAGDMLTGELFF. DNA for the CDR3: TGCAGTGCTGGAGATATGCTCACCGGGGAGCTGTTTTTT.

This clonotype turned up a few times. The chain joins TRBV7-9 to TRBJ1-1, with a tentative D call TRBD1 (5 bases). The germline CDR1 and CDR2 sequences are SEHNR and FQNEAQ (reference sequence). V was trimmed by 5 bases and J by 0 bases, leaving 13 bases between them. This CDR3 has 15 amino acids. As DNA, the CDR3 is TGTGCCAGCAGCCCTGCCGGCAGGGTGAACACTGAAGCTTTCTTT. Translating gives CASSPAGRVNTEAFF.